The 2 T cell receptor beta chains in this list originate from one sample, sequenced in a study of T cell repertoires in cytomegalovirus infection. Their cognate antigens are unknown. TCRdb ran MiXCR on the reads and lists one entry per CDR3 protein. The sample lists nearly 700,000 distinct CDR3 sequences; 30% to 35% were seen once. Specimen: cultured PBMCs, collected from culture after CMV antigen stimulation. The receptors originated from a human donor in good health (CMV status not recorded). Some clones in this sample may be carry-over from other donors' samples.

This chain uses TRBV12-3 or TRBV12-4 with TRBJ2-7; weak D call: TRBD2 (6 bases). This CDR3 is 13 amino acids long. The V end lost 6 bases, the J end lost 4 bases, and 13 bases lay between the germline ends. The chain's CDR3 is CASSRNLAYEQYF. The CDR3, as DNA: TGTGCCAGCAGCCGCAACCTAGCGTACGAGCAGTACTTC.

This clonotype showed up many times. J is TRBJ2-1 and V is TRBV7-2, with D possibly being TRBD1 (5 bases). Germline-derived CDR1 and CDR2 are SGHTA and FQGNSA. The CDR3 runs to 15 residues. The ends were cut back, 11 bases at V and 0 bases at J, with 17 bases in the middle. The CDR3, as DNA: TGTGCCGGTAGAAGGGGCGCTAGCTCCTACAATGAGCAGTTCTTC. This gives the protein CAGRRGASSYNEQFF.